This T cell receptor (beta chain) was documented in a study of T cell responses to AZD1222 COVID-19 vaccine (dated by TCRdb to the early 2020s). At the level of the whole study: TCR sequencing covered about 230 trial participants: 200 to 210 given two doses of AZD1222 and 26 given two doses of MenACWY control vaccine. Trial participants were enrolled by age into 18-55, 56-69 and 70-plus year subgroups, with approximately 150, 30 and 60 TCR-sequenced participants respectively. The full study reports these points: The vaccine-associated CD4 TCRs covered the entire spike protein, and the dominant responses fell in regions 160-218 and 743-854. Because no day 14 peak-response samples were available, the repertoires could be characterized only after the peak T cell response. Spike-specific TCR breadth and depth rose significantly after two AZD1222 doses compared with day 0 and with MenACWY recipients. The 56-69-year group was small, and its depth increase did not reach significance, likely because of low power. Most participants were white British and females outnumbered males, and the authors suggested that clonal diversity may have been underestimated. Reportedly, almost half of the unique spike-specific TCRs recognized epitopes lying outside the regions that are mutated in the B.1.351 and B.1.1.7 variants. Conclusions about previously exposed vaccinees are limited because only five to seven AZD1222 recipients were SARS-CoV-2 seropositive at baseline.

The CDR3 regions of human TCRbeta chains were analyzed by immunosequencing. Per the authors' processing: Repertoire TCRs were matched against a reference library of SARS-CoV-2-specific TCRs generated with the MIRA antigen-specificity platform. Breadth was defined as the fraction of unique TCRs that were SARS-CoV-2-associated, and depth was defined as the fraction of total T cells that were SARS-CoV-2-associated. Using the MIRA data, every spike-specific TCR was mapped to the spike region that the TCR reacted to and assigned to either a CD4 or a CD8 class. Log10-transformed breadth and depth values were compared by one-way ANOVA with Sidak's multiple comparisons tests. TCRdb re-hosts the immuneACCESS table, in-frame sequences only. Its copies lack some clones; in the studies checked, an unresolved V gene accounts for under half of them, and the cause for the rest is not known. That table gives V, J and clone size, and the DNA gave D and trimming. The sample has roughly 65,000 clones on record, roughly 85% of them singletons. The ten largest account for roughly 25% of the sample.

Comment on this clone: Its recognized antigen is unknown. Per-base qualities were not stored, and no clone one base away is much larger.

Relative to germline, V is missing 0 bases and J is missing 7 bases, with 2 bases of the junction outside any gene match. From the cysteine through the phenylalanine, the CDR3 covers 13 amino acids. Only the CDR3 part of the read is kept: 39 bases, read in frame from the first base. The CDR1 and CDR2 encoded by the germline V gene (reference sequence) are LGHDT and YNNKEL. The sample's time point, from its label and the paper: about 28 days (+/-7) after the second vaccine dose. AZD1222 recipients with second doses at about 4 weeks or about 12 weeks were pooled, because spike-specific TCR depth and breadth did not differ between schedules. Vaccinee samples were obtained from the UK trials COV001 and COV002, which included a single-blind randomized controlled phase 2/3 trial of AZD1222 (ChAdOx1 nCoV-19) in healthy adults. For TCRbeta chain sequencing, PBMC samples from trial participants were taken at day 0 and at day 28 after the second dose.

Here the sequenced sample was peripheral blood, taken 28 days after the second AZD1222 dose. The rearranged chain carries TRBV3-1 (or the pseudogene TRBV3-2) and TRBJ1-2, with 7 junctional bases fitting TRBD1. The receptor comes from an adult who received the AZD1222 COVID-19 vaccine. The nucleotide sequence reads as follows: TGTGCCAGCAGCCAAGAACCAGGGGGTGGCTACACCTTC. The encoded protein is CASSQEPGGGYTF.